The rows below give T cell receptor beta chains drawn from one sample of a study of cytomegalovirus exposure and HLA in healthy donors. The assay was immunoSEQ multiplex PCR, and TCRdb's table has in-frame clones only and misses some. Of some 180,000 clones listed, about four fifths are singletons. The sample consisted of PBMCs. The receptors come from a female donor in good health and CMV-seronegative. The conserved cysteine and the conserved F or W are not part of the CDR3 here. Each record gives: V gene, J gene, CDR3 protein.

>TRBV5-1|TRBJ2-3
ASSLDRDRETDTQY
>TRBV7-9|TRBJ2-1
ASSAWDRDYNEQF
>TRBV10-3|TRBJ2-1
AIGGGNEQF
>TRBV6-1|TRBJ2-7
ASYGGTYEQY
>TRBV7-9|TRBJ2-5
ASSESGSSSETQY
>TRBV27|TRBJ2-5
ASSIGLAFQETQY
>TRBV2|TRBJ2-7
ASLDSIYEQY
>TRBV7-2|TRBJ2-7
ASSFTGVDYEQY
>TRBV28|TRBJ1-2
ASLTTVAMGYT
>TRBV27|TRBJ2-7
ASSTPGHLPYEQY
>TRBV7-2|TRBJ2-1
ASSTWGGVNNEQF
>TRBV5-4|TRBJ2-7
ASSLGLAGLYEQY
>TRBV10-3|TRBJ2-7
AISGSLSYEQY
>TRBV29-1|TRBJ2-7
SVSGGAYEQY
>TRBV15|TRBJ2-1
ATSRTRATGTGGNEQF
>TRBV27|TRBJ2-3
ASSLWQGAMADTQY
>TRBV19|TRBJ1-4
ASRVTGGSEKLF
>TRBV10-3|TRBJ2-1
AITSSSSSHEQF
>TRBV10-3|TRBJ2-7
AISEPEDRDGTYEQY
>TRBV5-1|TRBJ2-4
ASSFFLGGAAVDKNIQY
>TRBV21-1|TRBJ2-7
AQQWAGRGLLYYEQY
>TRBV28|TRBJ2-1
ASSLVNEQF
>TRBV2|TRBJ2-1
ASSLSGSSYNEQF
>TRBV27|TRBJ2-2
ASSFAWGAGGVELF
>TRBV7-2|TRBJ1-4
ASSFGPRGEKLF
>TRBV7-9|TRBJ1-1
ASSIPQPNTEAF
>TRBV6-1|TRBJ2-1
ASSEAGELAGVYEQF
>TRBV7-9|TRBJ2-3
ASSWLAVSTDTQY
>TRBV4-2|TRBJ2-7
ASSLRQGSYEQY
>TRBV5-6|TRBJ1-1
ASSPHSLTEAF
>TRBV7-3|TRBJ2-7
ASSPKMGGEQY
>TRBV10-3|TRBJ2-3
AISENLAGVSDTQY
>TRBV5-1|TRBJ2-3
ASSLSGREPDTQY
>TRBV6-6|TRBJ1-1
ASSYRQGNTEAF
>TRBV4-3|TRBJ1-4
ASSQDSDRGNEKLF
>TRBV7-9|TRBJ1-1
ASSSSGSETEAF
>TRBV27|TRBJ2-7
ASSLYGTSGRTYEQY
>TRBV27|TRBJ2-1
ASSLTSRKGSYNEQF
>TRBV29-1|TRBJ2-1
SVELYNEQF
>TRBV6-5|TRBJ1-6
ASSYSGGGLHSPLH
>TRBV11-2|TRBJ2-2
ASSLRTGSHTGELF
>TRBV20-1|TRBJ2-7
SARDRAEQY
>TRBV4-1|TRBJ2-2
ASSEIPGVGAGELF
>TRBV28|TRBJ2-3
ASSFSLALSTDTQY
>TRBV6-5|TRBJ2-7
ASSRGTDTYEQY